Sequencing of this T cell receptor (beta chain) was carried out in a study of blood T cell repertoires in COVID-19. Overall study: There were acute and convalescent COVID-19 samples, and they came from the United States, Italy and Spain.

Per the study methods: For nucleated cells, counts were estimated from reference gene primer amplification. Some clones are missing from TCRdb's copy, which holds only in-frame ones; the method was immunoSEQ multiplex PCR. V, J and clone size reflect that table, while D and trimming were determined from the DNA. Of roughly 380,000 clones listed, roughly 87% are singletons. This CDR3 has 14 amino acids. CDR1 MNHNY and CDR2 SVGAGI come from the germline V gene (reference sequence). J was trimmed by 6 bases and V by 6 bases; bases with no gene match: 2. Participants were aged about 18 to 100 years, lived in 25 or so US areas, and enrolled virtually. Donors in Cohort 3 counted as recovered after two negative PCRs, clearance, or symptom resolution.

The receptor was isolated from a woman in her twenties or thirties who had recovered from COVID-19. Input material: PBMCs or T cells enriched from blood (not recorded which). The rearrangement uses TRBV6-6 and TRBJ2-2; 12 bases are a match to TRBD2. CDR3 DNA sequence: TGTGCCAGCAGACGACTAGCGGGGGCCGGGGAGCTGTTTTTT. It encodes CASRRLAGAGELFF.